Listed below are T cell receptor beta chains from one sample, sequenced in a study of CD8 T cells in Susac syndrome. TCRdb re-called the immunoSEQ multiplex PCR reads through MiXCR, storing one row per CDR3 protein. The sample lists about 200,000 distinct CDR3 sequences, about 95% occurring once. Sequences were obtained from CD4+ T cells from PBMCs. These receptor sequences come from a human donor with multiple sclerosis. Each CDR3 is given with its conserved first and last residue. The order of the fields is J gene, V gene, clone size, CDR3 protein. Some rows mark clone size as missing; the rest say once, few, many or name a class of expanded clone.

J gene: TRBJ2-5
V gene: TRBV18
clone size: .
CDR3 protein: CASSPLETQYF

J gene: TRBJ1-5
V gene: TRBV12-5
clone size: .
CDR3 protein: CASGIGNQPQHF

J gene: TRBJ2-6
V gene: TRBV14
clone size: .
CDR3 protein: CASSQAGGRSSGANVLTF

J gene: TRBJ2-2
V gene: TRBV3-1
clone size: .
CDR3 protein: CASTGRTGELFF

J gene: TRBJ2-7
V gene: TRBV20-1
clone size: once
CDR3 protein: CSAYIRDRGPYEQYF

J gene: TRBJ1-5
V gene: TRBV5-6
clone size: .
CDR3 protein: CASSLAGTNQPQHF

J gene: TRBJ2-1
V gene: TRBV7-2
clone size: .
CDR3 protein: CASSWLYNEQFF

J gene: TRBJ2-3
V gene: TRBV7-2
clone size: once
CDR3 protein: CASSLGVYSDTQYF

J gene: TRBJ2-3
V gene: TRBV9
clone size: .
CDR3 protein: CASSSISGSVADTQYF

J gene: TRBJ1-4
V gene: TRBV19
clone size: .
CDR3 protein: CASGDSFNEKLFF

J gene: TRBJ1-5
V gene: TRBV20-1
clone size: once
CDR3 protein: CSASPVNSNQPQHF

J gene: TRBJ2-7
V gene: TRBV3-1
clone size: .
CDR3 protein: CASSQSFGGGPRNRPYEQYF

J gene: TRBJ2-3
V gene: TRBV24-1
clone size: .
CDR3 protein: CATSALTASTDTQYF

J gene: TRBJ1-1
V gene: TRBV29-1
clone size: .
CDR3 protein: CSVVTEEATPFMNTEAFF

J gene: TRBJ1-2
V gene: TRBV18
clone size: .
CDR3 protein: CASSPPSGGYTF

J gene: TRBJ2-7
V gene: TRBV27
clone size: .
CDR3 protein: CASSSQSYPRGEQYF

J gene: TRBJ2-3
V gene: TRBV20-1
clone size: .
CDR3 protein: CSLADTQYF

J gene: TRBJ2-3
V gene: TRBV7-3
clone size: .
CDR3 protein: CASSYGQGAFADTQYF

J gene: TRBJ2-5
V gene: TRBV11-2
clone size: once
CDR3 protein: CASSLSGRETQYF

J gene: TRBJ1-4
V gene: TRBV9
clone size: .
CDR3 protein: CASSVTGGGEKLFF

J gene: TRBJ2-7
V gene: TRBV20-1
clone size: .
CDR3 protein: CSALLSGAYEQYF

J gene: TRBJ2-1
V gene: TRBV7-2
clone size: .
CDR3 protein: CASSFPGGHEQFF

J gene: TRBJ2-3
V gene: TRBV4-1
clone size: .
CDR3 protein: CASSLLGGGATDTQYF

J gene: TRBJ2-1
V gene: TRBV6-1
clone size: .
CDR3 protein: CASSELRLSSYNEQFF

J gene: TRBJ2-2
V gene: TRBV2
clone size: few
CDR3 protein: CASRGDTGELFF

J gene: TRBJ2-1
V gene: TRBV29-1
clone size: .
CDR3 protein: CSVEVGSGAEQFF

J gene: TRBJ2-7
V gene: TRBV27
clone size: .
CDR3 protein: CASSLSRPPVYEQYF

J gene: TRBJ2-1
V gene: TRBV20-1
clone size: once
CDR3 protein: CSPSGAGVSYNEQFF

J gene: TRBJ2-7
V gene: TRBV20-1
clone size: .
CDR3 protein: CSALARGSYEQYF

J gene: TRBJ1-2
V gene: TRBV20-1
clone size: .
CDR3 protein: CSASGPGTGGYTF

J gene: TRBJ2-3
V gene: TRBV2
clone size: .
CDR3 protein: CASSDRTRTQYF

J gene: TRBJ1-1
V gene: TRBV30
clone size: once
CDR3 protein: CAWSPEPGQGAWGTEAFF

J gene: TRBJ2-5
V gene: TRBV7-8
clone size: .
CDR3 protein: CASSPHHWQETQYF

J gene: TRBJ1-6
V gene: TRBV30
clone size: .
CDR3 protein: CAWSLTGNRSPLHF

J gene: TRBJ2-1
V gene: TRBV20-1
clone size: .
CDR3 protein: CSARRGRGEQFF

J gene: TRBJ2-5
V gene: TRBV5-1
clone size: once
CDR3 protein: CASSRRRQSQETQYF

J gene: TRBJ2-7
V gene: TRBV20-1
clone size: .
CDR3 protein: CSASPNRHPVYEQYF

J gene: TRBJ2-3
V gene: TRBV20-1
clone size: .
CDR3 protein: CSAKAESTDTQYF

J gene: TRBJ2-1
V gene: TRBV19
clone size: few
CDR3 protein: CASSSSGGSYNEQFF

J gene: TRBJ2-5
V gene: TRBV7-3
clone size: .
CDR3 protein: CASSQRQQETQYF

J gene: TRBJ2-2
V gene: TRBV7-6
clone size: .
CDR3 protein: CASSIRLGIGELFF

J gene: TRBJ2-5
V gene: TRBV9
clone size: .
CDR3 protein: CASSVGGQILQETQYF

J gene: TRBJ1-2
V gene: TRBV30
clone size: .
CDR3 protein: CAWSATGGGYTF

J gene: TRBJ2-4
V gene: TRBV12-3/TRBV12-4
clone size: .
CDR3 protein: CASSRVSENIQYF